These 10 T cell receptor beta chains were sequenced from one sample in a study of T cell repertoires in aging, cancer and after chemotherapy. Peripheral blood genomic DNA, not sorted cells or RNA, was the template. Multiplex touch-down PCR with TRB-A/B primers amplified rearranged V-D-J TRB sequences. TCRdb itself ran the multiplex PCR reads through MiXCR, one entry per CDR3 protein. The sample yields about 12,000 distinct CDR3 sequences, less than 30% seen once. Sequencing was carried out using blood. These receptors were collected from a human donor with a blood cancer.

This clonotype was counted many times. The chain couples TRBV29-1 to TRBJ1-1; weak D call: TRBD1 (6 bases). This CDR3 has 14 amino acids. From germline, CDR1 is SQVTM and CDR2 ANQGSEA. The V end was cut by 1 base, the J end by 4 bases, with 13 bases between. CDR3 residues: CSVEGGRGFTEAFF. CDR3 nucleotide sequence: TGCAGCGTTGAAGGGGGCAGGGGTTTCACTGAAGCTTTCTTT.

This clonotype was counted at least ten times. The chain employs TRBV5-6 and TRBJ2-3; 9 nucleotides line up with TRBD1. The length of the CDR3 is 15 residues. CDR1 and CDR2 from the germline V gene are SGHDT and YYEEEE. The J segment lost 2 bases and the V segment lost 3 bases, leaving 4 bases of the junction unmatched. Here the CDR3 reads CASSYRGQVTDTQYF. In nucleotides, the CDR3 is TGTGCCAGCAGCTACAGGGGGCAGGTCACAGATACGCAGTATTTT.

In its sample, this clonotype is medium-sized (0.01 to 0.1%). The chain carries TRBV6-5 and TRBJ2-5; 7 bases fit TRBD1. The germline gives CDR1 MNHEY, CDR2 SVGAGI. The CDR3 runs 15 residues. V lost 5 bases to trimming and J lost 2 bases; unmatched junction nucleotides: 8. In DNA form, the CDR3 reads TGTGCCAGCAGTGGAGCCGGGACAGTTCAAGAGACCCAGTACTTC. This encodes CASSGAGTVQETQYF.

The J gene is TRBJ2-2, the V gene TRBV6-4, with D possibly being TRBD2 (5 bases). Germline V gene lookup returns CDR1 MRHNA and CDR2 SNTAGT. The V end lost 4 bases, the J end lost 0 bases, and 15 bases lay between the germline ends. The CDR3 has 17 residues. The CDR3 protein is CASSVQWAGANTGELFF. Here the CDR3 DNA reads TGTGCCAGCAGTGTCCAATGGGCGGGCGCGAACACCGGGGAGCTGTTTTTT.

This clonotype is medium-sized by share. This chain uses TRBV19 with TRBJ2-7; TRBD2 might be the D (5 bases). The V and J ends lost 5 bases and 6 bases respectively, with 17 bases between them. Germline V gives CDR1 LNHDA, CDR2 SQIVND (reference sequence). This CDR3 has 14 residues. CDR3: CASSATIGVIEQYF. The CDR3 DNA reads TGTGCCAGTAGTGCTACGATCGGGGTTATCGAGCAGTACTTC.

By proportion, this clonotype is medium-sized. The V gene is TRBV6-5, the J gene TRBJ2-5, with a possible D match to TRBD1 (6 bases). The CDR3 contains 12 residues. Trimming took 4 bases from V and 10 from J, leaving 13 bases between them. Germline CDR1 MNHEY, CDR2 SVGAGI. The CDR3 DNA reads TGTGCCAGCAGTTCCGGGACACCGGTCCAGTACTTC. It is translated as CASSSGTPVQYF.

By share, this clonotype counts as medium-sized. The CDR3 here is CASSLRDSNEKLFF. In nucleotides, the CDR3 is TGTGCCAGCAGCTTGCGGGACAGTAATGAAAAACTGTTTTTT. The chain uses TRBV5-4 and TRBJ1-4; 7 positions agree with TRBD1. Germline V gene sequence: CDR1 SGHNT, CDR2 YYREEE (reference sequence). This CDR3 spans 14 amino acids. Trimming cost V 1 base and J 4 bases; bases outside gene matches: 1.

This clonotype was recorded at least ten times. The V call is TRBV10-3, the J call TRBJ1-2; 7 bases line up with TRBD1. J was trimmed by 8 bases and V by 4 bases; bases with no gene match: 7. The CDR3 has 13 residues. Germline V gene data show CDR1 as ENHRY and CDR2 as SYGVKD. The CDR3 DNA reads as TGTGCCATCAGTGGCGACAGGGCTCAGGGCTACACCTTC. This gives the protein CAISGDRAQGYTF.

This clonotype was detected many times. The gene calls are TRBV7-9 and TRBJ2-3, with D possibly TRBD1 on 5 matching bases. Germline V lookup: CDR1 SEHNR, CDR2 FQNEAQ (reference sequence). CDR3 size: 13 residues. CDR3 bases: TGTGCTACCGACAGACCTAGCACAGATACGCAGTATTTT. Amino acid sequence: CATDRPSTDTQYF.

By share, this clonotype counts as medium-sized. J is TRBJ2-2 and V is TRBV6-5; possibly TRBD2 for D (5 bases). The V and J ends lost 2 bases and 7 bases respectively, with 17 bases between them. This CDR3 contains 16 residues. In germline, CDR1 is MNHEY, CDR2 SVGAGI. CDR3 nucleotide sequence: TGTGCCAGCAGTTACGGGGAGATCGGGCTTAGCGGGGAGCTGTTTTTT. Encoded protein: CASSYGEIGLSGELFF.